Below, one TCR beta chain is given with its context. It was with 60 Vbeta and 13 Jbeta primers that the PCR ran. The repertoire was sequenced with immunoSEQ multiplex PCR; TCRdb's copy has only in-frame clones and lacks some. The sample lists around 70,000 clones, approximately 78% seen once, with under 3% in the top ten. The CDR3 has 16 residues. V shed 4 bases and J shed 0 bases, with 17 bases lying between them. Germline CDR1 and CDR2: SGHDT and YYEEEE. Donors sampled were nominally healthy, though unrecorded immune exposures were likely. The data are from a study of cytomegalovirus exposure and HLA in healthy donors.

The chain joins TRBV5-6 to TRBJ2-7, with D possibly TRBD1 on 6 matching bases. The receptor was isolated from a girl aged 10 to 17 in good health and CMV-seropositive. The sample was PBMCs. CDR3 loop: CASSQIHRDYSYEQYF. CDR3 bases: TGTGCCAGCAGCCAAATTCACAGGGATTACTCCTACGAGCAGTACTTC.